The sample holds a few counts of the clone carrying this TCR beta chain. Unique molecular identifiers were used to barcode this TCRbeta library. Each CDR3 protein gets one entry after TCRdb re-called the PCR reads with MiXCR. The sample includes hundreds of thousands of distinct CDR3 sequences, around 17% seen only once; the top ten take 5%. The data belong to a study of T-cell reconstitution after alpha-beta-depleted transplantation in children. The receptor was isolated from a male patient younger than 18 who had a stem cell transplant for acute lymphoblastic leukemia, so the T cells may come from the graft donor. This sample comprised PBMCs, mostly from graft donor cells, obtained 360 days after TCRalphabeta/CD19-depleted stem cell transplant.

CDR3 nucleotides: TGCAGTGCTAGAGGATTGACGGTCTCCTACGAGCAGTACTTC. As protein: CSARGLTVSYEQYF. This chain connects TRBV20-1 to TRBJ2-7; D is ambiguous. CDR1 and CDR2 (germline): DFQATT, SNEGSKA (reference sequence). CDR3 length: 14 residues. V lost 1 base, J lost 0 bases, and 10 bases lay in between.